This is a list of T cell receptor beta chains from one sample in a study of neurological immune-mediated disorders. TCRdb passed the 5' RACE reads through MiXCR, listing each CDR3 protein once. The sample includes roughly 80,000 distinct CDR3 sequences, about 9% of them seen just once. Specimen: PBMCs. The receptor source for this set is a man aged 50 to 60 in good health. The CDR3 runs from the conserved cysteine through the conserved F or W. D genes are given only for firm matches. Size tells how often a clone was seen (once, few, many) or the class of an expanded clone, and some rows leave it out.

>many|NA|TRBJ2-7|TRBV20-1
CSAGIMGTGNYEQYF
TGCAGTGCAGGTATTATGGGGACTGGAAACTACGAGCAGTACTTC
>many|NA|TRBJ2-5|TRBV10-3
CAISESLKETQYF
TGTGCCATCAGTGAGTCCCTGAAAGAGACCCAGTACTTC
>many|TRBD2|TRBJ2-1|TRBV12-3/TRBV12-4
CASSLLELTSSEQFF
TGTGCCAGCAGTCTCCTTGAATTGACTAGCAGCGAGCAGTTCTTC
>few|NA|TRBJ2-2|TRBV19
CASSLKRGDSTNTGELFF
TGTGCCAGTAGCCTAAAGAGGGGGGACAGCACGAACACCGGGGAGCTGTTTTTT
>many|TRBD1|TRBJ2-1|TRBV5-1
CASSGQGWTSYNEQFF
TGCGCCAGCTCTGGACAGGGGTGGACTAGCTACAATGAGCAGTTCTTC
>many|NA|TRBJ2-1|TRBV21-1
CASSKNPPGLAGAHEQFF
TGTGCCAGCAGCAAAAATCCGCCGGGACTAGCGGGGGCCCATGAGCAGTTCTTC
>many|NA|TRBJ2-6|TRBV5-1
CASSSEGHSSGANVLTF
TGCGCCAGCAGCTCGGAGGGGCATTCCTCTGGGGCCAACGTCCTGACTTTC
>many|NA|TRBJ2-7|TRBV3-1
CASSPTGVSYEQYF
TGTGCCAGCAGCCCGACAGGAGTCTCCTACGAGCAGTACTTC
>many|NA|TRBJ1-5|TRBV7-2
CASSLSGTLLAGNQPQHF
TGTGCCAGCAGCTTATCCGGGACACTGTTAGCGGGCAATCAGCCCCAGCATTTT
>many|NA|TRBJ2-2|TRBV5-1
CASSLSAGELFF
TGCGCCAGCAGCCTAAGTGCCGGGGAGCTGTTTTTT
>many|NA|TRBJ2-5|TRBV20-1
CSAKGRTTGRETQYF
TGCAGTGCTAAGGGGAGGACCACCGGACGGGAGACCCAGTACTTC
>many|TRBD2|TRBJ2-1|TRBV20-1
CSARVSGRGGNEQFF
TGCAGTGCTAGAGTTAGCGGGAGGGGAGGAAATGAGCAGTTCTTC
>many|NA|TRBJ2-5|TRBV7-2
CASSSYQETQYF
TGTGCCAGCAGCTCCTACCAAGAGACCCAGTACTTC
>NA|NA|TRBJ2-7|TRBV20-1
CSARDDILNSYEHYF
TGCAGTGCTAGAGACGACATACTAAATTCCTACGAGCATTACTTC
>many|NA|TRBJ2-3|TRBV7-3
CASSDMGLITDTQYF
TGTGCCAGCAGCGACATGGGACTGATCACAGATACGCAGTATTTT
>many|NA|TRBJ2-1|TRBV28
CASSLPGTGNEQFF
TGTGCCAGCAGTTTGCCAGGGACGGGCAATGAGCAGTTCTTC
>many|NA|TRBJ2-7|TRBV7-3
CASSLTGEYEQYF
TGTGCCAGCAGCTTAACAGGGGAGTACGAGCAGTACTTC
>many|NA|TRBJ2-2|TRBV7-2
CASSLDPGSTETGELFF
TGTGCCAGCAGCTTAGATCCCGGGAGCACCGAGACCGGGGAGCTGTTTTTT
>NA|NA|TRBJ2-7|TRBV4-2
CASSQDFATPIREQYF
TGTGCCAGCAGCCAAGACTTCGCGACCCCCATACGCGAGCAGTACTTC
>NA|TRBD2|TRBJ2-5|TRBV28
CSSSPGLAGVIETQYF
TGTTCCAGCAGTCCAGGACTAGCGGGAGTGATTGAGACCCAGTACTTC
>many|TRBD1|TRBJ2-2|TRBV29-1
CSVAGGAEPGELFF
TGCAGCGTCGCAGGGGGCGCGGAGCCCGGGGAGCTGTTTTTT
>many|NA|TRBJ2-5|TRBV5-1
CASSLGPAQETQYF
TGCGCCAGCAGCTTGGGACCGGCCCAAGAGACCCAGTACTTC
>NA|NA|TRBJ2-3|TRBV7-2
CASSSPVSGARTDTQYF
TGTGCCAGCAGCTCCCCGGTATCGGGGGCGCGAACAGATACGCAGTATTTT
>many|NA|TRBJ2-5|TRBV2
CASSEASGDRETQYF
TGTGCCAGCAGTGAAGCTTCAGGGGATCGAGAGACCCAGTACTTC
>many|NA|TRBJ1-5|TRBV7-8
CASSVGGGPNQPQHF
TGTGCCAGCAGCGTGGGGGGGGGACCCAATCAGCCCCAGCATTTT
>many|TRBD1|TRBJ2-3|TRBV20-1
CSARGTGTGDTDTQYF
TGCAGTGCTAGAGGGACCGGGACAGGAGACACAGATACGCAGTATTTT
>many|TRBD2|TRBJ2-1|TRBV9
CASSPRTSGSNEQFF
TGTGCCAGCAGCCCCCGGACTAGCGGAAGCAATGAGCAGTTCTTC
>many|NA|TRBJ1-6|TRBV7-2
CASSLMPGPLHF
TGTGCCAGCAGCTTAATGCCTGGACCCCTCCACTTT
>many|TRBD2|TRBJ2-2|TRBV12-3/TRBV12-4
CASRRGLENTGELFF
TGTGCCAGCAGACGTGGACTAGAGAACACCGGGGAGCTGTTTTTT
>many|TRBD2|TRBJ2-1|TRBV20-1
CSASVFSGVSYNEQFF
TGCAGTGCTAGTGTGTTTAGCGGGGTATCCTACAATGAGCAGTTCTTC
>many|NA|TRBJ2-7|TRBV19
CASSIGHSTYEQYF
TGTGCCAGTAGTATAGGGCACAGTACCTACGAGCAGTACTTC
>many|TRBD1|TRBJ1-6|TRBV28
CASSRQGSSPLHF
TGTGCCAGCAGTCGACAGGGCTCGTCACCCCTCCACTTT
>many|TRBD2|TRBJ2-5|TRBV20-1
CSAVGGGLQETQYF
TGCAGTGCCGTTGGGGGGGGGTTACAAGAGACCCAGTACTTC
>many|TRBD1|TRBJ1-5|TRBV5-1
CASSLGTGYQPQHF
TGCGCCAGCAGCCTAGGGACAGGTTATCAGCCCCAGCATTTT
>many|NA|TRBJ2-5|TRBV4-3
CASSQGSGVETQYF
TGCGCCAGCAGCCAAGGTTCGGGGGTAGAGACCCAGTACTTC
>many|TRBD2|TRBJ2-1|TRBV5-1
CASSRGGDEQFF
TGCGCCAGCAGCCGGGGGGGGGATGAGCAGTTCTTC
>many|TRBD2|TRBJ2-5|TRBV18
CASSPWTSGGEETQYF
TGTGCCAGCTCACCTTGGACTAGCGGGGGGGAAGAGACCCAGTACTTC
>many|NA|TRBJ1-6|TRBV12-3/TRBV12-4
CASMGQYNSPLHF
TGTGCCAGCATGGGGCAGTATAATTCACCCCTCCACTTT
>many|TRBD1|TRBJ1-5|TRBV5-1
CASSLGPGQGAYSNQPQHF
TGCGCCAGCAGCTTGGGTCCGGGACAGGGGGCATATAGCAATCAGCCCCAGCATTTT
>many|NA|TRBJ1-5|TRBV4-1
CASSQDSNNQPQHF
TGCGCCAGCAGCCAAGACAGTAACAATCAGCCCCAGCATTTT
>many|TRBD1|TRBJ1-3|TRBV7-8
CASRKARQGAGNTIYF
TGTGCCAGCAGAAAAGCCCGACAGGGAGCTGGAAACACCATATATTTT
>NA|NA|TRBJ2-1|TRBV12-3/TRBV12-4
CASSTPGRGLYNEQFF
TGTGCCAGCAGTACCCCAGGGAGGGGGCTTTACAATGAGCAGTTCTTC
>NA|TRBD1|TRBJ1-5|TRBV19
CASSIPTDRVNQPQHF
TGTGCCAGTAGTATACCCACGGACAGGGTCAATCAGCCCCAGCATTTT
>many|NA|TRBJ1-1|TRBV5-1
CASRRGAGTEAFF
TGCGCCAGCCGACGGGGCGCCGGGACTGAAGCTTTCTTT
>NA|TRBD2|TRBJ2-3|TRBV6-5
CASSPARGSGGPTGTQYF
TGTGCCAGCAGTCCCGCTCGCGGTAGCGGGGGCCCTACGGGGACGCAGTATTTT
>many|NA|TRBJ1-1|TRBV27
CASSLVASNTEAFF
TGTGCCAGCAGTTTGGTGGCGTCGAACACTGAAGCTTTCTTT
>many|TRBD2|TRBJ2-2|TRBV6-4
CASSSTSGRSNTGELFF
TGTGCCAGCAGTTCGACTAGCGGGAGGTCGAACACCGGGGAGCTGTTTTTT
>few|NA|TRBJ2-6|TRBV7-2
CASGPVSAGANVLTF
TGTGCCAGCGGCCCCGTATCAGCCGGGGCCAACGTCCTGACTTTC
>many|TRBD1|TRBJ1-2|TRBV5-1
CASSLWTGEGYTF
TGCGCCAGCAGCTTGTGGACAGGAGAGGGCTACACCTTC
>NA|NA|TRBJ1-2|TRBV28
CASSLRSTGDPYGYTF
TGTGCCAGCAGTTTGCGATCGACAGGCGATCCCTATGGCTACACCTTC
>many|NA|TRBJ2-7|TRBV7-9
CASSSESYEQYF
TGTGCCAGCAGCTCGGAAAGCTACGAGCAGTACTTC
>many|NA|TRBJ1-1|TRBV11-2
CASSLASGSNTEAFF
TGTGCCAGCAGCTTAGCTTCGGGGTCGAACACTGAAGCTTTCTTT
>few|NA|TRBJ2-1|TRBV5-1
CASSLYPGISYNEQFF
TGCGCCAGCAGCTTGTATCCAGGGATCTCCTACAATGAGCAGTTCTTC
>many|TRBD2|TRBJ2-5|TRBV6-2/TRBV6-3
CASKRLAGGSQETQYF
TGTGCCAGCAAGCGACTAGCGGGAGGGAGTCAAGAGACCCAGTACTTC